These T cell receptor beta chains were read from a single sample in a study of cytomegalovirus exposure and HLA in healthy donors. TCRdb's table, derived via immunoSEQ multiplex PCR, lists solely in-frame clones and lacks some. The sample lists roughly 310,000 clones, approximately 91% seen once, with roughly 0.96% in the top ten. The source material was PBMCs. These TCRs come from a man aged 30 to 39 in good health and CMV-seronegative. Both conserved end residues are part of each CDR3. The D gene is left open where the match is weak. Clone size is stated in some rows and not others, as once, few, many or a class when expanded.

D gene: .
clone size: .
V gene: TRBV7-9
J gene: TRBJ1-2
CDR3 DNA: TGTGCCAGCAGCTCTCCCTGGGAGCCGTACACCTTC
CDR3 protein: CASSSPWEPYTF

D gene: TRBD1
clone size: .
V gene: TRBV27
J gene: TRBJ2-7
CDR3 DNA: TGTGCCAGCAGTTTATCGGCAGGGGGTGCCCCCTACGAGCAGTACTTC
CDR3 protein: CASSLSAGGAPYEQYF

D gene: .
clone size: once
V gene: TRBV6-1
J gene: TRBJ2-1
CDR3 DNA: TGTGCCAGCAGCCTCATGAGGTTTGAGCAGTTCTTC
CDR3 protein: CASSLMRFEQFF

D gene: .
clone size: many
V gene: TRBV27
J gene: TRBJ2-4
CDR3 DNA: TGTGCCAGCAGTTCCCCCACCAAAAACATTCAGTACTTC
CDR3 protein: CASSSPTKNIQYF

D gene: .
clone size: .
V gene: TRBV6-6
J gene: TRBJ1-2
CDR3 DNA: TGTGCCAGCAGTTACTCGTCGGGACACCACACCTTC
CDR3 protein: CASSYSSGHHTF

D gene: .
clone size: .
V gene: TRBV27
J gene: TRBJ2-7
CDR3 DNA: TGTGCCAGCAGTTTAGCCCCGGACAGCTCCTACGAGCAGTACTTC
CDR3 protein: CASSLAPDSSYEQYF

D gene: TRBD2
clone size: .
V gene: TRBV5-8
J gene: TRBJ2-5
CDR3 DNA: TGTGCCAGCAGCTCCCCGGTAGCGGGGGGGCTTGAGACCCAGTACTTC
CDR3 protein: CASSSPVAGGLETQYF

D gene: TRBD2
clone size: .
V gene: TRBV6-5
J gene: TRBJ2-5
CDR3 DNA: TGTGCCAGCAGTTACCCCGGGACTAGCGGTCCTGGGACCCAGTACTTC
CDR3 protein: CASSYPGTSGPGTQYF

D gene: .
clone size: .
V gene: TRBV10-1
J gene: TRBJ2-5
CDR3 DNA: TGCGCCAGCAGTGAGAGCCTACAAGAGACCCAGTACTTC
CDR3 protein: CASSESLQETQYF

D gene: TRBD2
clone size: .
V gene: TRBV28
J gene: TRBJ2-7
CDR3 DNA: TGTGCCAGCAGAATAGCGGGGCCGGGGTCCTACGAGCAGTACTTC
CDR3 protein: CASRIAGPGSYEQYF

D gene: .
clone size: .
V gene: TRBV7-6
J gene: TRBJ1-3
CDR3 DNA: TGTGCCAGCAGCTTAGCGCCAGGGTCGGGAAACACCATATATTTT
CDR3 protein: CASSLAPGSGNTIYF

D gene: TRBD1
clone size: once
V gene: TRBV11-1
J gene: TRBJ1-1
CDR3 DNA: TGTGCCAGCAGCTTAGCAGACAGGGTGTTTTCCACTGAAGCTTTCTTT
CDR3 protein: CASSLADRVFSTEAFF

D gene: TRBD2
clone size: .
V gene: TRBV4-2
J gene: TRBJ2-1
CDR3 DNA: TGTGCCAGCAGCCAAGAACGGGGGGACTACAATGAGCAGTTCTTC
CDR3 protein: CASSQERGDYNEQFF

D gene: .
clone size: .
V gene: TRBV21-1
J gene: TRBJ1-1
CDR3 DNA: TGTGCCAGCAGTAGGGGGGGCTACACTGAAGCTTTCTTT
CDR3 protein: CASSRGGYTEAFF

D gene: TRBD1
clone size: .
V gene: TRBV12-5
J gene: TRBJ2-7
CDR3 DNA: TGTGCTAGTGGTTTGGAGCGAGGGACAGCGTATTTC
CDR3 protein: CASGLERGTAYF

D gene: TRBD1
clone size: .
V gene: TRBV5-1
J gene: TRBJ1-2
CDR3 DNA: TGCGCCAGTCGACATACAGGGGGCGACTATGGCTACACCTTC
CDR3 protein: CASRHTGGDYGYTF

D gene: .
clone size: few
V gene: TRBV18
J gene: TRBJ1-1
CDR3 DNA: TGTGCCAGCTCCCCATCCGGAGGTACTGAAGCTTTCTTT
CDR3 protein: CASSPSGGTEAFF

D gene: .
clone size: .
V gene: TRBV2
J gene: TRBJ1-2
CDR3 DNA: TGTGCCGGAAAGACAGGAACTAGCTATGGCTACACCTTC
CDR3 protein: CAGKTGTSYGYTF

D gene: .
clone size: .
V gene: TRBV7-2
J gene: TRBJ2-5
CDR3 DNA: TGTGCCAGCAGCTTAGATTACGTGGGGGGGCCAGAGACCCAGTACTTC
CDR3 protein: CASSLDYVGGPETQYF

D gene: TRBD1
clone size: .
V gene: TRBV6-6
J gene: TRBJ1-5
CDR3 DNA: TGTGCCAGCAGTTCCGGGACAGCATATAGCAATCAGCCCCAGCATTTT
CDR3 protein: CASSSGTAYSNQPQHF

D gene: .
clone size: .
V gene: TRBV5-1
J gene: TRBJ2-2
CDR3 DNA: TGCGCCAGCAGCTTGGGGGGCGGACAGATCGCCGGGGAGCTGTTTTTT
CDR3 protein: CASSLGGGQIAGELFF

D gene: TRBD2
clone size: .
V gene: TRBV29-1
J gene: TRBJ2-1
CDR3 DNA: TGCAGCGCGATCTTGGCGGGAGACTCCTACAATGAGCAGTTCTTC
CDR3 protein: CSAILAGDSYNEQFF

D gene: TRBD1
clone size: .
V gene: TRBV18
J gene: TRBJ2-5
CDR3 DNA: TGTGCCAGCTCACAACAAACCGCCGGGACAGGCCCTCAAGAGACCCAGTACTTC
CDR3 protein: CASSQQTAGTGPQETQYF

D gene: TRBD1
clone size: once
V gene: TRBV5-6
J gene: TRBJ2-4
CDR3 DNA: TGTGCCAGCAGTTCTGGACAGGGCGGAAACATTCAGTACTTC
CDR3 protein: CASSSGQGGNIQYF

D gene: TRBD1
clone size: .
V gene: TRBV18
J gene: TRBJ1-1
CDR3 DNA: TGTGCCAGCTCACCAGACAGGGGGAACACTGAAGCTTTCTTT
CDR3 protein: CASSPDRGNTEAFF

D gene: .
clone size: .
V gene: TRBV7-9
J gene: TRBJ1-4
CDR3 DNA: TGTGCCAGCAGCTTTCGACCCCCGGCGGGAGGTGAAAAACTGTTTTTT
CDR3 protein: CASSFRPPAGGEKLFF

D gene: .
clone size: few
V gene: TRBV5-8
J gene: TRBJ1-2
CDR3 DNA: TGTGCCAGCAGCGACAGTACCTATGGCTACACCTTC
CDR3 protein: CASSDSTYGYTF

D gene: .
clone size: .
V gene: TRBV10-1
J gene: TRBJ1-5
CDR3 DNA: TGCGCCAGCAGTGAGTCTCCAGGCAATCAGCCCCAGCATTTT
CDR3 protein: CASSESPGNQPQHF

D gene: TRBD1
clone size: .
V gene: TRBV6-5
J gene: TRBJ2-7
CDR3 DNA: TGTGCCAGCAGTTACTCGACCGAGACAGGGTTTGAGCAGTACTTC
CDR3 protein: CASSYSTETGFEQYF

D gene: TRBD1
clone size: .
V gene: TRBV30
J gene: TRBJ2-2
CDR3 DNA: TGTGCCTGGAGGGGACAGACCACCGGGGAGCTGTTTTTT
CDR3 protein: CAWRGQTTGELFF

D gene: .
clone size: .
V gene: TRBV4-1
J gene: TRBJ2-7
CDR3 DNA: TGCGCCAGCAGCCAAGGGTACTCGGCAGGCTCCGAGCAGTACTTC
CDR3 protein: CASSQGYSAGSEQYF

D gene: .
clone size: .
V gene: TRBV15
J gene: TRBJ2-1
CDR3 DNA: TGTGCCACCACCTCTAGTTTAGGCCACAATGAGCAGTTCTTC
CDR3 protein: CATTSSLGHNEQFF

D gene: .
clone size: .
V gene: TRBV27
J gene: TRBJ1-2
CDR3 DNA: TGTGCCAGCAGTTTATCATCCGGGAAACTATGGGGCTACACCTTC
CDR3 protein: CASSLSSGKLWGYTF

D gene: .
clone size: .
V gene: TRBV6-5
J gene: TRBJ2-7
CDR3 DNA: TGTGCCAGCAGTTCTCCCGGAAGCGCCGGCTCCTACGAGCAGTACTTC
CDR3 protein: CASSSPGSAGSYEQYF

D gene: .
clone size: .
V gene: TRBV6-5
J gene: TRBJ1-1
CDR3 DNA: TGTGCCAGCAGTTCCGGGACACTGAACACTGAAGCTTTCTTT
CDR3 protein: CASSSGTLNTEAFF

D gene: .
clone size: .
V gene: TRBV6-5
J gene: TRBJ1-2
CDR3 DNA: TGTGCCAGCAGTCAGCGTAGGGGCGGCTACACCTTC
CDR3 protein: CASSQRRGGYTF

D gene: .
clone size: .
V gene: TRBV18
J gene: TRBJ1-3
CDR3 DNA: TGTGCCAGCTCACCAGTGGCGGGTTATGACACCATATATTTT
CDR3 protein: CASSPVAGYDTIYF

D gene: .
clone size: .
V gene: TRBV4-3
J gene: TRBJ1-2
CDR3 DNA: TGCGCCAGCAGCCAAGATCGTGTCAGGGGTGCGGATGGCTACACCTTC
CDR3 protein: CASSQDRVRGADGYTF

D gene: TRBD1
clone size: .
V gene: TRBV5-6
J gene: TRBJ1-5
CDR3 DNA: TGTGCCAGCAGCCTGGACAGGGCGGATCAGCCCCAGCATTTT
CDR3 protein: CASSLDRADQPQHF

D gene: .
clone size: .
V gene: TRBV25-1
J gene: TRBJ2-5
CDR3 DNA: TGTGCCAGCACTGCCTGGGAGGAGGAGACCCAGTACTTC
CDR3 protein: CASTAWEEETQYF

D gene: .
clone size: .
V gene: TRBV6-5
J gene: TRBJ1-1
CDR3 DNA: TGTGCCAGCAGAGGGGCCCTAAGTAACACTGAAGCTTTCTTT
CDR3 protein: CASRGALSNTEAFF

D gene: .
clone size: .
V gene: TRBV19
J gene: TRBJ1-1
CDR3 DNA: TGTGCCAGTAGTATTTCCGGGAACACTGAAGCTTTCTTT
CDR3 protein: CASSISGNTEAFF

D gene: TRBD2
clone size: .
V gene: TRBV5-1
J gene: TRBJ2-3
CDR3 DNA: TGCGCCAGCAGCTTGGACAGCGGGGGCCCCACAGATACGCAGTATTTT
CDR3 protein: CASSLDSGGPTDTQYF

D gene: TRBD1
clone size: once
V gene: TRBV18
J gene: TRBJ2-4
CDR3 DNA: TGTGCCAGCTCACCGACAGGGTCCTCCATTCAGTACTTC
CDR3 protein: CASSPTGSSIQYF

D gene: .
clone size: .
V gene: TRBV10-3
J gene: TRBJ1-1
CDR3 DNA: TGTGCCATCAGTGAACGGGGGGAGAACACTGAAGCTTTCTTT
CDR3 protein: CAISERGENTEAFF

D gene: .
clone size: few
V gene: TRBV5-6
J gene: TRBJ2-5
CDR3 DNA: TGTGCCAGCAGCTTGGTCGGGGTAGAGACCCAGTACTTC
CDR3 protein: CASSLVGVETQYF